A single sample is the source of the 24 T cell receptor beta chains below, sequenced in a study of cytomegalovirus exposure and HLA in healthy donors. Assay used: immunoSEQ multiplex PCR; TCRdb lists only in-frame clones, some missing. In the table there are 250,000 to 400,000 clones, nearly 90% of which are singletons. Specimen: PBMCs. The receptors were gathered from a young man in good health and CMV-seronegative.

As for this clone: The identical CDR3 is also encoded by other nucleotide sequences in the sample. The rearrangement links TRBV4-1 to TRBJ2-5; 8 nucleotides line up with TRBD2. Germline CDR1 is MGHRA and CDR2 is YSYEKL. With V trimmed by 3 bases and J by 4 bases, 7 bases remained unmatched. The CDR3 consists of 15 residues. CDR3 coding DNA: TGCGCCAGCAGCCAGGGCGGGGGGCTTGGAGAGACCCAGTACTTC. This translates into CASSQGGGLGETQYF.

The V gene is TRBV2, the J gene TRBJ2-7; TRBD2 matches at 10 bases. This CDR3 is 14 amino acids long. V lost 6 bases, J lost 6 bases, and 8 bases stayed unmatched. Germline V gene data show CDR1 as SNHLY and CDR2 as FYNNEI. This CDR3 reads CASRLSGGVSEQYF. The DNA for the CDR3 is TGTGCCAGCAGATTAAGCGGGGGGGTAAGCGAGCAGTACTTC.

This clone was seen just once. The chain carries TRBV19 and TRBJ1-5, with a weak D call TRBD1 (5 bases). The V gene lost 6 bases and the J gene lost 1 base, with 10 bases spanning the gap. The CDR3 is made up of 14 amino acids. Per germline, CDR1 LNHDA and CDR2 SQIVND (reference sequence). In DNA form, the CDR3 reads TGTGCCAGTAGGGACCGGGGGAGCAATCAGCCCCAGCATTTT. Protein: CASRDRGSNQPQHF. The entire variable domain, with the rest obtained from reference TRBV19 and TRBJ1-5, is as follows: DGGITQSPKYLFRKEGQNVTLSCEQNLNHDAMYWYRQDPGQGLRLIYYSQIVNDFQKGDIAEGYSVSREKKESFPLTVTSAQKNPTAFYLCASRDRGSNQPQHFGDGTRLSIL.

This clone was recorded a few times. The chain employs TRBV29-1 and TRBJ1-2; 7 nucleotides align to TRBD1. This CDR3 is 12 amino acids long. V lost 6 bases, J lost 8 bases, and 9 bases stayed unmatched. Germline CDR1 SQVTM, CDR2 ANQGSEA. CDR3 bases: TGCAGCGTCAACAGACAGGGCACAGGCTACACCTTC. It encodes CSVNRQGTGYTF.

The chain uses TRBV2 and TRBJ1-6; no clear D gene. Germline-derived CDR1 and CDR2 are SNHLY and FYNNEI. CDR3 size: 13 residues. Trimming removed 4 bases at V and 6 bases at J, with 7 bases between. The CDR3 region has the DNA TGTGCCAGCAGTGGAACTGTTAATTCACCCCTCCACTTT. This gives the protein CASSGTVNSPLHF.

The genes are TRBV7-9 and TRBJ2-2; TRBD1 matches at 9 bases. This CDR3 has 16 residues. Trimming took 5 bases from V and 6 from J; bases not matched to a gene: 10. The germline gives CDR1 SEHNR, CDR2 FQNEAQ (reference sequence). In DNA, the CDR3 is TGTGCCAGCAGCGCCCGGACAGGGGAGAAAGCCGGGGAGCTGTTTTTT. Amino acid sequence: CASSARTGEKAGELFF.

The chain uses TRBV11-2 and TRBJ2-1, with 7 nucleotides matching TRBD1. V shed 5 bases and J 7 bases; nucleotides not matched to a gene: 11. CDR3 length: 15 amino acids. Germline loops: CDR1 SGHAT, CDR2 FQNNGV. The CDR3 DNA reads TGTGCCAGCAGCGCCCAAGTAGGGGGCCGTAATGAGCAGTTCTTC. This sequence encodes CASSAQVGGRNEQFF.

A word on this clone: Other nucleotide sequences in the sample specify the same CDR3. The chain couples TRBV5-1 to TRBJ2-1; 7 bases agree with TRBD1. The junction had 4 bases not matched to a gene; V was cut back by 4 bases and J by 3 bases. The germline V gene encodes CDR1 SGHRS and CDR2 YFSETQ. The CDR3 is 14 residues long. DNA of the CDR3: TGCGCCAGCAGCAAAGGACAGGTCTACAATGAGCAGTTCTTC. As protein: CASSKGQVYNEQFF.

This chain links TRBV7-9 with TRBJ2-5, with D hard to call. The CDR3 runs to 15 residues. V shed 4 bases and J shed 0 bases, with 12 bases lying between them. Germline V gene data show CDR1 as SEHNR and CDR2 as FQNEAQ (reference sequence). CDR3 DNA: TGTGCCAGCAGCTCTGTTCTCCACAACCAAGAGACCCAGTACTTC. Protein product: CASSSVLHNQETQYF.

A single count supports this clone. CDR3 nucleotides: TGTGCCAGCAAGGAGACAGTTGACTATGGCTACACCTTC. This encodes CASKETVDYGYTF. The chain joins TRBV6-5 to TRBJ1-2; D is perhaps TRBD1 (5 bases). V lost 7 bases, J lost 3 bases, and 12 bases lay in between. The CDR3 contains 13 residues. Germline CDR1 and CDR2: MNHEY and SVGAGI.

The CDR3 is CASSQTAGTGGPPLHF. In DNA, the CDR3 is TGTGCCAGCAGCCAAACTGCCGGGACAGGGGGTCCACCCCTCCACTTT. This chain uses TRBV4-2 with TRBJ1-6; TRBD1 matches 11 bases. CDR1 is LGHNA and CDR2 is YNFKEQ in the germline V gene. The CDR3 spans 16 residues. With 2 bases clipped from V and 11 bases from J, the junction kept 8 bases outside the gene matches.

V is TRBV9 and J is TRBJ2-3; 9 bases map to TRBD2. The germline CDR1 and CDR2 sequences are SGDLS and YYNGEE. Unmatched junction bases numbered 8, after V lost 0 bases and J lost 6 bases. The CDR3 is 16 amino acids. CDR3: CASSVDIAGGQDTQYF. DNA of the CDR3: TGTGCCAGCAGCGTAGATATTGCGGGGGGGCAGGATACGCAGTATTTT.

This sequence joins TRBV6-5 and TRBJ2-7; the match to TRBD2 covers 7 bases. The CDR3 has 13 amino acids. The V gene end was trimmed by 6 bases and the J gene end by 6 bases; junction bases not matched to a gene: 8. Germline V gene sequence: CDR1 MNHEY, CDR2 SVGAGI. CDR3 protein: CASSRPWGGEQYF. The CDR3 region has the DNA TGTGCCAGCAGCCGACCATGGGGGGGCGAGCAGTACTTC.

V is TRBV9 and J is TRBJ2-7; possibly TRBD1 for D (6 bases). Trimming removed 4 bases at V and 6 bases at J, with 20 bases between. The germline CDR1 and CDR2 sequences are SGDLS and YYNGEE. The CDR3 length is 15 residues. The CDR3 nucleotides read TGTGCCAGCAGCCCCCAGGGGACCCCTTTTTCCGAGCAGTACTTC. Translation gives CASSPQGTPFSEQYF.

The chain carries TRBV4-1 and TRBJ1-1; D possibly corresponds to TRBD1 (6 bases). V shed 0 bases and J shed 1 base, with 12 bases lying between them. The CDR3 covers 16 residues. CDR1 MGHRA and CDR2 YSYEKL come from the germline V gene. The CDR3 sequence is CASSQDRGARNTEAFF. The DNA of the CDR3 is TGCGCCAGCAGCCAAGATCGGGGGGCGCGGAACACTGAAGCTTTCTTT.

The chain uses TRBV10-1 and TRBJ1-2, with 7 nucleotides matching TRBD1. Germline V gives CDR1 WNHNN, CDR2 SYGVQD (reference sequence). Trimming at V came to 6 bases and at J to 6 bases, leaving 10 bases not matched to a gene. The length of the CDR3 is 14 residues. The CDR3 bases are TGCGCCAGCAGCGACCGAAGACAGGGAGATGGCTACACCTTC. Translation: CASSDRRQGDGYTF.

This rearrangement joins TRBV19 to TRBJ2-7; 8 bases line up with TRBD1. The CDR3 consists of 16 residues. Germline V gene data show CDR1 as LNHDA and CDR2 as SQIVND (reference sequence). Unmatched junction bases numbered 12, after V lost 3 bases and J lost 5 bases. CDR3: CASSIHNRGSKDEQYF. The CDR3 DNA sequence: TGTGCCAGTAGTATCCATAACAGGGGGAGTAAGGACGAGCAGTACTTC.

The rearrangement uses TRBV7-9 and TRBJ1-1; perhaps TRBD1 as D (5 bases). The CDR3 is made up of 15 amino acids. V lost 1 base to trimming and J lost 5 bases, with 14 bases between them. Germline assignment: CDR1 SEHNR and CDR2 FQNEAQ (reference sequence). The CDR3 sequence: CASSLVIRVETEAFF. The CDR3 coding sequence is TGTGCCAGCAGCTTAGTAATCAGGGTCGAGACTGAAGCTTTCTTT.

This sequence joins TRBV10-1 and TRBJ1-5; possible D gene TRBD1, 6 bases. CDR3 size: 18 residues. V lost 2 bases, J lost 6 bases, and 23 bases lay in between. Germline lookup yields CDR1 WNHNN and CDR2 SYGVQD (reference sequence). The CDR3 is CASSEATGARARGQPQHF. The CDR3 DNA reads TGCGCCAGCAGTGAGGCGACAGGTGCGAGGGCTAGGGGTCAGCCCCAGCATTTT.

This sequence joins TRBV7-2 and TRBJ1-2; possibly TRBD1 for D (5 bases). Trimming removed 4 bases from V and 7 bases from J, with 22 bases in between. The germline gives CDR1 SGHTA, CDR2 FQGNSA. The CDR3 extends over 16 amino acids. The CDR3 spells CASSYTAGPKGGGYTF. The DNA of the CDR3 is TGTGCCAGCAGCTATACTGCGGGACCCAAAGGTGGTGGCTACACCTTC. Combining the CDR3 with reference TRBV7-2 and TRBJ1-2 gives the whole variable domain GAGVSQSPSNKVTEKGKDVELRCDPISGHTALYWYRQSLGQGLEFLIYFQGNSAPDKSGLPSDRFSAERTGGSVSTLTIQRTQQEDSAVYLCASSYTAGPKGGGYTFGSGTRLTVV.

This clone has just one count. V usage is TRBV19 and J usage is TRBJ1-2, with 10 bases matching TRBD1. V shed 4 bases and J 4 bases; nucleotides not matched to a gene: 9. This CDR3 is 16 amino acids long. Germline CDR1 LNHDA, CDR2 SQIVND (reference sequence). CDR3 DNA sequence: TGTGCCAGTAGTACCTCGGGACAGGGGCAAATCTATGGCTACACCTTC. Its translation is CASSTSGQGQIYGYTF.

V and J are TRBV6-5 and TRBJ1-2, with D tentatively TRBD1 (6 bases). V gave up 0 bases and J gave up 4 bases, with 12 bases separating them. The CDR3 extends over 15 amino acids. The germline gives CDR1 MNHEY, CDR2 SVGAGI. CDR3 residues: CASSYSGQFGYGYTF. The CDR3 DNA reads TGTGCCAGCAGTTACTCGGGACAATTTGGCTATGGCTACACCTTC.

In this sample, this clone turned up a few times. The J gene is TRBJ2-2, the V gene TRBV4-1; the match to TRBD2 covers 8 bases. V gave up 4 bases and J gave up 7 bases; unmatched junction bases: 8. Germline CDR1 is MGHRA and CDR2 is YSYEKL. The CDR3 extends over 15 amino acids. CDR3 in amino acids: CASSPPRLANGELFF. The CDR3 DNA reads TGCGCCAGCAGCCCCCCAAGACTAGCGAACGGGGAGCTGTTTTTT.

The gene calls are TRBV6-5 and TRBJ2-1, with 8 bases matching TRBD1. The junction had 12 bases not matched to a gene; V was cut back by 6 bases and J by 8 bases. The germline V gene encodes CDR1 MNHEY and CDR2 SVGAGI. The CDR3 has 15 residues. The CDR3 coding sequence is TGTGCCAGCAGATTCCAGGACAGGGACCGTCATGAGCAGTTCTTC. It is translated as CASRFQDRDRHEQFF.